The TCR beta chain described here comes from a study of T cells in Graves' hyperthyroidism and ophthalmopathy. TCR beta CDR3 region amplification was performed from RNA transcripts. HTBI primers drove first-round RT-PCR of the TCR CDR3. Each CDR3 protein gets one entry after TCRdb re-called the multiplex PCR reads with MiXCR. The sample has approximately 430,000 distinct CDR3 sequences; approximately 15% are singletons. The table lists this clonotype with a count of one. This may stem from a read error, because a much larger clone lies one nucleotide away. V was trimmed by 4 bases and J by 6 bases, leaving 10 bases between them. Germline V gene sequence: CDR1 GTSNPN, CDR2 SVGIG (reference sequence). The CDR3 is 12 residues long. The cohort's ophthalmopathy patients, a group with duration under 3 months, had a Clinical Activity Score of at least 3 and a NOSPECS grade of at least 4. Clinical symptoms, serum thyroxine, TRAb, thyroid ultrasound and orbital computed tomography informed diagnoses.

This TCR came from a man aged 18 to 29 with Graves' ophthalmopathy. Sequenced input: blood. The chain has TRBV30 and TRBJ2-1; D unresolved. CDR3 DNA: TGTGCCTGGACATTAACCTGCAATGAGCAGTTCTTC. Protein sequence: CAWTLTCNEQFF.